Listed below are T cell receptor beta chains from one sample, sequenced in a study of spatial heterogeneity in lung cancer. One entry per CDR3 protein results from TCRdb running MiXCR on the 5' RACE reads. This sample has about 94,000 distinct CDR3 sequences; approximately 19% occur once, and the top ten carry 20% to 25%. The specimen comprised PBMCs, sampled at follow-up. The receptors come from a male donor with early-stage non-small cell lung cancer. Both conserved end residues are part of each CDR3. The D gene is left open where the match is weak. The listing skips clone size in some rows; elsewhere it reads once, few, many or a size class.

V gene	D gene	clone size	J gene	CDR3 DNA	CDR3 protein
TRBV7-2	-	-	TRBJ1-4	TGTGCCAGCAGCTTCGTGAACGAAAAACTGTTTTTT	CASSFVNEKLFF
TRBV7-2	-	-	TRBJ2-5	TGTGCCAGCACGGGGGCTCAAGAGACCCAGTACTTC	CASTGAQETQYF
TRBV12-3/TRBV12-4	-	-	TRBJ2-2	TGTGCCAGCAGCGCCGTCGGGGAGCTGTTTTTT	CASSAVGELFF
TRBV9	TRBD2	-	TRBJ2-5	TGTGCCAGCAGCGTGGCCGGGACTAGCGGGCTGGAGACCCAGTACTTC	CASSVAGTSGLETQYF
TRBV7-2	TRBD2	few	TRBJ2-3	TGTGCCAGCAGCCCCGGACTAGCGGGAGACACAGATACGCAGTATTTT	CASSPGLAGDTDTQYF
TRBV6-5	-	-	TRBJ1-1	TGTGCCAGCAGTACCGGTCTTGAAGCTTTCTTT	CASSTGLEAFF
TRBV6-5	-	few	TRBJ1-1	TGTGCCAGCAGCCATAAAGTAGTGGGTAACACTGAAGCTTTCTTT	CASSHKVVGNTEAFF
TRBV7-9	-	-	TRBJ2-1	TGTGCCAGCAGCTTAGAAAACAACAATGAGCAGTTCTTC	CASSLENNNEQFF
TRBV12-3/TRBV12-4	-	few	TRBJ2-7	TGTGCCAGCAGTCACATAGGGGGGGCCTACGAGCAGTACTTC	CASSHIGGAYEQYF
TRBV7-2	TRBD2	-	TRBJ2-3	TGTGCCAGCAGCTTTTCTAGACTAGCGGGCGCAGATACGCAGTATTTT	CASSFSRLAGADTQYF
TRBV2	-	few	TRBJ2-3	TGTGCCAGCAGTGAAGAGCCCAGTGGCACAGATACGCAGTATTTT	CASSEEPSGTDTQYF
TRBV10-1	-	-	TRBJ1-1	TGCGCCAGCAGTGGTCACAGAGCGAACACTGAAGCTTTCTTT	CASSGHRANTEAFF
TRBV4-1	-	-	TRBJ2-7	TGCGCCAGCAGCCAGGTTAACAGGGGGGGACCTTACGAGCAGTACTTC	CASSQVNRGGPYEQYF
TRBV2	-	many	TRBJ2-2	TGTGCCAGCAGTTACCGGGACGCCACCGGGGAGCTGTTTTTT	CASSYRDATGELFF
TRBV30	TRBD2	few	TRBJ2-7	TGTGCCTGGATGTACGGTTCGGGAGGCGAGCAGTACTTC	CAWMYGSGGEQYF
TRBV5-1	-	-	TRBJ2-5	TGCGCCAGCAGCTACGGGACCGCACAAGCGGAGACCCAGTACTTC	CASSYGTAQAETQYF
TRBV7-6	-	-	TRBJ1-6	TGTGCCAGCAGCTTAGAAGTAAAGCATAATTCACCCCTCCACTTT	CASSLEVKHNSPLHF
TRBV20-1	-	many	TRBJ2-2	TGCAGTGCTAGTTTTGGTAACACCGGGGAGCTGTTTTTT	CSASFGNTGELFF
TRBV19	-	-	TRBJ2-4	TGTGCCAGTAAAGAGGGGCCAAACATTCAGTACTTC	CASKEGPNIQYF
TRBV20-1	-	-	TRBJ2-3	TGCAGTGCTCCAGGGTTTTCTAGCACAGATACGCAGTATTTT	CSAPGFSSTDTQYF
TRBV10-1	-	-	TRBJ2-2	-	CASTPGSFGAGELFF
TRBV19	TRBD2	-	TRBJ2-3	TGTGCCAGTAGTTTCGGGGGGGCCCTCACAGATACGCAGTATTTT	CASSFGGALTDTQYF
TRBV7-2	-	-	TRBJ2-1	TGTGCCAGCAGCTTGACTAGTGGCGTAGGTGAGCAGTTCTTC	CASSLTSGVGEQFF
TRBV5-5	-	-	TRBJ2-5	TGTGCCAGCAGCTTGGGGCAGGGTGAAAGGACCCAGTACTTC	CASSLGQGERTQYF
TRBV5-5	-	many	TRBJ2-3	TGTGCCAGCAGCGAAACAGATACGCAGTATTTT	CASSETDTQYF
TRBV2	-	-	TRBJ2-1	TGTGCCAGCAGTGAAGAACATAACTCCTACAATGAGCAGTTCTTC	CASSEEHNSYNEQFF
TRBV19	TRBD2	-	TRBJ2-7	TGTGCCAGTAGTATGGGACTAGCGACCTCCTACGAGCAGTACTTC	CASSMGLATSYEQYF
TRBV5-1	TRBD2	few	TRBJ2-1	TGCGCCAGCAGCTTGGCGGGACTAGCGGTTAATGAGCAGTTCTTC	CASSLAGLAVNEQFF
TRBV2	-	many	TRBJ1-1	TGTGCCAGCAGTGAATGGGGGACTGAAGCTTTCTTT	CASSEWGTEAFF
TRBV7-9	TRBD1	-	TRBJ1-1	TGTGCCAGCAGCCCGACGGGACAGACCAACACTGAAGCTTTCTTT	CASSPTGQTNTEAFF
TRBV7-8	TRBD2	many	TRBJ2-2	TGTGCCAGCAGCTTAACGAGGCTAGCGGGAGGGCTGAACACCGGGGAGCTGTTTTTT	CASSLTRLAGGLNTGELFF
TRBV24-1	-	-	TRBJ1-1	TGTGCCACCAAAGCGGCAGGGGCTACTGAAGCTTTCTTT	CATKAAGATEAFF
TRBV11-2	-	-	TRBJ2-5	TGTGCCAGCAGCTTTTTGGGGATTTATAGAGAGACCCAGTACTTC	CASSFLGIYRETQYF
TRBV12-3/TRBV12-4	-	-	TRBJ1-1	TGTGCCAGCAGTTTAGGGGGCCCGGTTGAAGCTTTCTTT	CASSLGGPVEAFF
TRBV7-6	-	-	TRBJ1-5	TGTGCCAGCAGCTTAGGCCCGGGAACAGTAAGCAATCAGCCCCAGCATTTT	CASSLGPGTVSNQPQHF
TRBV27	-	few	TRBJ2-3	TGTGCCAGCAGTCCGATTGACACTTACACAGATACGCAGTATTTT	CASSPIDTYTDTQYF
TRBV6-4	-	few	TRBJ2-7	TGTGCCAGCAGTGACTCCAGGTTCACAGGGACCTACGAGCAGTACTTC	CASSDSRFTGTYEQYF
TRBV4-2	-	-	TRBJ2-3	TGTGCCAGCAGCCAAGCGGGAGAGGGAGATACGCAGTATTTT	CASSQAGEGDTQYF
TRBV7-8	-	few	TRBJ2-5	TGTGCCAGCAGCTTTCAAGGGCCCCAAGAGACCCAGTACTTC	CASSFQGPQETQYF
TRBV2	TRBD1	-	TRBJ1-2	TGTGCCAGCAGTGAACCCGGGACAGGGGACGGCTACACCTTC	CASSEPGTGDGYTF
TRBV6-5	TRBD1	many	TRBJ1-4	TGTGCCAGCAGAAACGCAGGGGGCGGATTATCTAATGAAAAACTGTTTTTT	CASRNAGGGLSNEKLFF
TRBV7-8	TRBD1	-	TRBJ1-6	TGTGCCAGCAGCCCAACACCCTACAGGGGCCCCTCACCCCTCCACTTT	CASSPTPYRGPSPLHF
TRBV20-1	-	-	TRBJ2-3	TGCAGTGCTAGAGGCGGGTCTAGCACAGATACGCAGTATTTT	CSARGGSSTDTQYF